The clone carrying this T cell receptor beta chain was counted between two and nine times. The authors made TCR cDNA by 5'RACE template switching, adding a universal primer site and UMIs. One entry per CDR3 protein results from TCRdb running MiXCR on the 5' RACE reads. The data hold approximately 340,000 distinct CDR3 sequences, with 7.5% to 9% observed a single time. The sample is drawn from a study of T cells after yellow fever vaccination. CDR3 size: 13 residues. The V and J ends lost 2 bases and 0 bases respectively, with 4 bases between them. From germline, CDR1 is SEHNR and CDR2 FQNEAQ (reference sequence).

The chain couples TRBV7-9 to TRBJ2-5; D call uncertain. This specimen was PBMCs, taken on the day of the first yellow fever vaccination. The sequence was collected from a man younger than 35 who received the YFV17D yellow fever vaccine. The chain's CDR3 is CASSLLDQETQYF. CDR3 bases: TGTGCCAGCAGCTTACTAGACCAAGAGACCCAGTACTTC.